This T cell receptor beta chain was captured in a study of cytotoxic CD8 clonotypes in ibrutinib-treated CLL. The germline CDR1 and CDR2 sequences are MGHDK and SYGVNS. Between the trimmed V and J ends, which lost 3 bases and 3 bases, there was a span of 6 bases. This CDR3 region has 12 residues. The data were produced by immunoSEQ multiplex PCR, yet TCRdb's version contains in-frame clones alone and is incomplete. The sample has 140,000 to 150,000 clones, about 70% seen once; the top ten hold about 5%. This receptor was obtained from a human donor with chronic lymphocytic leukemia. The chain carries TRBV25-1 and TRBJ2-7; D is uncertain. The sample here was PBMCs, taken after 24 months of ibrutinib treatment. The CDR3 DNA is TGTGCCAGCAGTGATGGGGACTACGAGCAGTACTTC. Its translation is CASSDGDYEQYF.